Detailed here is one TCR beta chain. Data came from immunoSEQ multiplex PCR; TCRdb stores just in-frame clones and leaves some out. The data show 53,000 or so clones, roughly 86% seen once. This sample stems from a study of technical replicates of blood from a handful of donors. The ends lost 0 bases at V and 7 bases at J; junction bases unmatched: 6. This CDR3 contains 16 residues. Germline CDR1 is SGHDT and CDR2 is YYEEEE. The chain carries TRBV5-6 and TRBJ2-1; TRBD2 matches at 11 bases. This sequence was found in a human donor in good health. Some clones in this sample may be carry-over from other donors' samples. Sequencing was performed on PBMCs. The CDR3 protein is CASSLEGLAGSNEQFF. The CDR3 DNA reads TGTGCCAGCAGCTTGGAAGGACTAGCGGGTTCTAATGAGCAGTTCTTC. Variable domain in full (rest from reference TRBV5-6 and TRBJ2-1): DAGVTQSPTHLIKTRGQQVTLRCSPKSGHDTVSWYQQALGQGPQFIFQYYEEEERQRGNFPDRFSGHQFPNYSSELNVNALLLGDSALYLCASSLEGLAGSNEQFFGPGTRLTVL.